These 31 T cell receptor beta chains originate from one sample sequenced in a study of T cell responses to AZD1222 COVID-19 vaccine. Repertoires were generated with immunoSEQ multiplex PCR, while TCRdb's copy carries only in-frame clones and drops some. The data hold around 110,000 clones, with roughly nine tenths observed a single time. Sequencing used peripheral blood, obtained on day 0 of AZD1222 vaccination. The receptors come from an adult in good health.

The gene calls are TRBV7-2 and TRBJ1-2; the D gene is possibly TRBD1 (5 bases). The germline gives CDR1 SGHTA, CDR2 FQGNSA. V lost 5 bases and J 6 bases, leaving 19 bases between the germline ends. CDR3 length: 15 residues. CDR3 in DNA: TGTGCCAGCAGCCTCGGGACCGAAAGGGGTGATGGCTACACCTTC. Encoded protein: CASSLGTERGDGYTF.

V is TRBV2 and J is TRBJ1-3; no clear D. The V gene lost 3 bases and the J gene lost 0 bases, with 6 bases spanning the gap. CDR1 and CDR2 (germline): SNHLY, FYNNEI. CDR3 length: 14 amino acids. CDR3 loop: CASSDQNSGNTIYF. CDR3 sequence (DNA): TGTGCCAGCAGTGACCAGAACTCTGGAAACACCATATATTTT.

V is TRBV6-1 and J is TRBJ2-7; TRBD1 matches at 12 bases. The CDR3 is 16 residues long. With 3 bases clipped from V and 3 bases from J, the junction kept 6 bases outside the gene matches. The germline V gene has CDR1 MNHNS and CDR2 SASEGT. The CDR3 region has the DNA TGTGCCAGCAGTGAGGATGGGACAGGGGGCTTCTACGAGCAGTACTTC. Protein product: CASSEDGTGGFYEQYF.

The gene calls are TRBV24-1 and TRBJ2-5, with a possible D match to TRBD1 (5 bases). CDR1 is KGHDR, CDR2 SFDVKD, per germline. V was pared by 6 bases and J by 5 bases, with 9 bases between. The CDR3 extends over 12 amino acids. DNA for the CDR3: TGTGCCACCAGTTCAGGGCAGGAGACCCAGTACTTC. This codes for CATSSGQETQYF.

The rearrangement joins TRBV5-1 to TRBJ2-3; 13 nucleotides agree with TRBD2. The CDR3 runs to 16 residues. V lost 2 bases, J lost 6 bases, and 6 bases stayed unmatched. CDR1 SGHRS and CDR2 YFSETQ come from the germline V gene. CDR3 nucleotide sequence: TGCGCCAGCAGCTTACTAGCGGGAGGGCCCTCGGATACGCAGTATTTT. Protein sequence: CASSLLAGGPSDTQYF. The whole variable domain, remainder taken from reference TRBV5-1 and TRBJ2-3, is KAGVTQTPRYLIKTRGQQVTLSCSPISGHRSVSWYQQTPGQGLQFLFEYFSETQRNKGNFPGRFSGRQFSNSRSEMNVSTLELGDSALYLCASSLLAGGPSDTQYFGPGTRLTVL.

The rearrangement uses TRBV2 and TRBJ1-5, with 7 bases aligning to TRBD1. The CDR3 spans 14 residues. V lost 4 bases to trimming and J lost 4 bases; unmatched junction nucleotides: 4. Germline V gene lookup returns CDR1 SNHLY and CDR2 FYNNEI. Written as DNA, the CDR3 is TGTGCCAGCAGTGGGGGACAGACTAATCAGCCCCAGCATTTT. The encoded protein is CASSGGQTNQPQHF.

This rearrangement joins TRBV11-3 to TRBJ2-1; possible D gene TRBD1, 5 bases. This CDR3 region has 13 residues. Germline V gene data show CDR1 as SGHNT and CDR2 as YENEEA. V was pared by 3 bases and J by 6 bases, with 9 bases between. This chain's CDR3 is CASSLGPANEQFF. The CDR3 DNA reads TGTGCCAGCAGCTTGGGGCCTGCCAATGAGCAGTTCTTC.

The J gene is TRBJ2-1, the V gene TRBV19, with 12 bases identical to TRBD2. J was trimmed by 4 bases and V by 6 bases; bases with no gene match: 4. The CDR3 contains 15 residues. Germline CDR1 LNHDA, CDR2 SQIVND (reference sequence). This CDR3 reads CASSLAGGPYNEQFF. The DNA of the CDR3 is TGTGCCAGTAGCCTAGCGGGAGGGCCTTACAATGAGCAGTTCTTC.

The chain uses TRBV28 and TRBJ2-2; 11 positions match TRBD1. CDR1 is MDHEN, CDR2 SYDVKM, per germline. With 5 bases clipped from V and 6 bases from J, the junction kept 2 bases outside the gene matches. CDR3 length equals 14 residues. In DNA form, the CDR3 reads TGTGCCAGCAGTGGACAGGGGGCCTCCGGGGAGCTGTTTTTT. As protein: CASSGQGASGELFF.

The chain recombines TRBV5-6 with TRBJ2-1; 12 bases are shared with TRBD2. The CDR3 covers 13 residues. Germline V CDR1 and CDR2: SGHDT, YYEEEE. J lost 16 bases, V lost 0 bases, and 5 bases had no gene match. This chain's CDR3 is CASSLALAGGRFF. The CDR3 DNA reads TGTGCCAGCAGCTTGGCTCTAGCGGGAGGGCGATTCTTC.

V gene TRBV13 combines with J gene TRBJ2-1; 13 bases line up with TRBD2. This CDR3 region has 17 residues. The V gene end was trimmed by 5 bases and the J gene end by 7 bases; junction bases not matched to a gene: 11. Per germline, CDR1 PRHDT and CDR2 FYEKMQ (reference sequence). CDR3 loop: CASSRPGLAGSGNEQFF. CDR3 DNA sequence: TGTGCCAGCAGCCGACCGGGACTAGCGGGATCTGGAAATGAGCAGTTCTTC. Full variable domain (missing parts from reference TRBV13 and TRBJ2-1): AAGVIQSPRHLIKEKRETATLKCYPIPRHDTVYWYQQGPGQDPQFLISFYEKMQSDKGSIPDRFSAQQFSDYHSELNMSSLELGDSALYFCASSRPGLAGSGNEQFFGPGTRLTVL.

J is TRBJ1-3 and V is TRBV19; D is uncertain. Per the germline V gene, CDR1 is LNHDA and CDR2 is SQIVND (reference sequence). The CDR3 loop spans 16 amino acids. Trimming pared 4 bases from V and 2 bases from J, leaving 15 bases between. The CDR3 DNA is TGTGCCAGTAGTACCCCCACGGGAGTGACTGGAAACACCATATATTTT. Translating gives CASSTPTGVTGNTIYF.

The rearrangement uses TRBV7-9 and TRBJ2-7, with 8 nucleotides matching TRBD1. V lost 5 bases and J lost 3; bases outside the gene matches: 9. Looked up from germline, CDR1 is SEHNR and CDR2 is FQNEAQ (reference sequence). The CDR3 is 15 amino acids. The DNA of the CDR3 is TGTGCCAGCAGCCAAGCCGGGACAGGCCTCTACGAGCAGTACTTC. Protein product: CASSQAGTGLYEQYF.

This clone was counted once. The chain is built from TRBV18 and TRBJ2-1; D is unresolved. V was shortened by 6 bases and J by 9 bases, with 15 bases between the two germline ends. Germline CDR1 is KGHSH and CDR2 is LQKENI. This CDR3 region has 13 residues. The CDR3 nucleotides are TGTGCCAGCTCCGCGGCGGAGTCGGTTGAGCAGTTCTTC. Its translation is CASSAAESVEQFF.

The rearrangement joins TRBV6-2 or TRBV6-3 to TRBJ1-1; TRBD1 agrees at 8 bases. Germline V gives CDR1 MNHEY, CDR2 SVGEGT. Trimming took 6 bases from V and 5 from J; bases not matched to a gene: 5. This CDR3 has 13 residues. CDR3 in amino acids: CASSDRGGTEAFF. CDR3 in DNA: TGTGCCAGCAGCGACAGGGGTGGGACTGAAGCTTTCTTT.

The chain joins TRBV11-1 to TRBJ2-7, with 11 bases aligning to TRBD2. The CDR3 runs to 13 residues. The germline V gene encodes CDR1 SGHAT and CDR2 FQDESV (reference sequence). V lost 4 bases, J lost 6 bases, and 2 bases stayed unmatched. CDR3 sequence: CASSYGTSGEQYF. In nucleotides, the CDR3 is TGTGCCAGCAGCTATGGGACTAGCGGCGAGCAGTACTTC.

The rearrangement links TRBV6-5 to TRBJ2-1; 12 bases are shared with TRBD2. V lost 1 base to trimming and J lost 6 bases; unmatched junction nucleotides: 4. CDR1 and CDR2 (germline): MNHEY, SVGAGI. This CDR3 comprises 16 residues. In DNA form, the CDR3 reads TGTGCCAGCAGTTACTTTCTAGCGGGAGGGCCCAATGAGCAGTTCTTC. Translated: CASSYFLAGGPNEQFF.

The chain combines TRBV7-2 with TRBJ1-1; D perhaps matches TRBD1 (6 bases). Germline V gives CDR1 SGHTA, CDR2 FQGNSA. Trimming took off 5 bases at V and 5 bases at J, with 12 bases between the two ends. CDR3 length equals 13 residues. CDR3 residues: CASSPTGGTEAFF. CDR3 sequence (DNA): TGTGCCAGCAGCCCGACAGGAGGGACTGAAGCTTTCTTT.

The genes are TRBV5-5 and TRBJ2-7, with no clear D. This CDR3 has 14 residues. Germline CDR1 SGHKS, CDR2 YYEKEE (reference sequence). V shed 6 bases and J shed 4 bases, with 17 bases lying between them. CDR3: CASTILGFVYEQYF. CDR3 nucleotides: TGTGCCAGCACTATCCTAGGGTTCGTATACGAGCAGTACTTC.

The rearrangement joins TRBV7-9 to TRBJ2-7; D gene unclear. Trimming took off 2 bases at V and 5 bases at J, with 4 bases between the two ends. Germline CDR1 SEHNR, CDR2 FQNEAQ (reference sequence). The CDR3 is 11 residues long. This CDR3 is CASSLTNEQYF. In nucleotides, the CDR3 is TGTGCCAGCAGCTTAACTAACGAGCAGTACTTC. Combining the CDR3 with reference TRBV7-9 and TRBJ2-7 gives the whole variable domain DTGVSQNPRHKITKRGQNVTFRCDPISEHNRLYWYRQTLGQGPEFLTYFQNEAQLEKSRLLSDRFSAERPKGSFSTLEIQRTEQGDSAMYLCASSLTNEQYFGPGTRLTVT.

V gene TRBV21-1 combines with J gene TRBJ2-1. TRBV21-1 corresponds to a pseudogene. This CDR3 is 11 amino acids long. The CDR3 DNA follows: TGTGCCAGCCCCCCGGTTGTAGGTGGGTTCTTC. Protein sequence: CASPPVVGGFF.

CDR3 region: CASSKRRPQTGSNQPQHF. In DNA form, the CDR3 reads TGTGCCAGCAGCAAAAGGAGGCCCCAGACAGGTAGCAATCAGCCCCAGCATTTT. The chain employs TRBV21-1 and TRBJ1-5; no check of the table's D call, TRBD1, against the DNA was made. TRBV21-1 is a pseudogene segment. CDR3 size: 18 residues.

The chain carries TRBV19 and TRBJ2-7, with D hard to call. Germline CDR1 reads LNHDA; CDR2 reads SQIVND (reference sequence). This CDR3 has 12 amino acids. Trimming cost V 5 bases and J 0 bases, with 5 bases left between them. The CDR3 protein is CASSRNSYEQYF. CDR3 coding DNA: TGTGCCAGTAGTCGAAACTCCTACGAGCAGTACTTC.

This sequence joins TRBV21-1 and TRBJ2-7; the D call in the table, TRBD2, was not verified against the DNA. TRBV21-1 is termed a pseudogene. The CDR3 is made up of 14 amino acids. The DNA for the CDR3 is TGTGCCAGCAGCAAAGCGCGGGACTCCTACGAGCAGTACTTC. This encodes CASSKARDSYEQYF.

The rearrangement joins TRBV7-9 to TRBJ1-6; the D is unclear. V lost 4 bases to trimming and J lost 6 bases, with 13 bases between them. Germline V gene sequence: CDR1 SEHNR, CDR2 FQNEAQ (reference sequence). This CDR3 has 15 residues. In DNA, the CDR3 is TGTGCCAGCAGCTCAGGAGTTCCCACTAATTCACCCCTCCACTTT. This gives the protein CASSSGVPTNSPLHF.

The gene calls are TRBV9 and TRBJ1-1; 10 bases are shared with TRBD1. The CDR3 consists of 19 residues. Germline V gives CDR1 SGDLS, CDR2 YYNGEE. V dropped 4 bases and J dropped 0; count of bases not matched to a gene: 15. Written as DNA, the CDR3 is TGTGCCAGCAGCTCCCGGGGATTGGGACAGGGGTGGATGAACACTGAAGCTTTCTTT. It specifies CASSSRGLGQGWMNTEAFF.

V gene TRBV29-1 combines with J gene TRBJ1-5; no firm D call. The length of the CDR3 is 13 residues. Germline CDR1 is SQVTM and CDR2 is ANQGSEA. The V end lost 5 bases, the J end lost 6 bases, and 14 bases lay between the germline ends. CDR3 protein: CSVFSNRPQPQHF. The CDR3 coding sequence is TGCAGCGTTTTCAGCAACCGTCCTCAGCCCCAGCATTTT. The full variable domain, with the rest looked up from reference TRBV29-1 and TRBJ1-5, is SAVISQKPSRDICQRGTSLTIQCQVDSQVTMMFWYRQQPGQSLTLIATANQGSEATYESGFVIDKFPISRPNLTFSTLTVSNMSPEDSSIYLCSVFSNRPQPQHFGDGTRLSIL.

This clone was detected once. Germline is not matched at one junction end, which may reflect a read error. The rearrangement joins TRBV10-3 to TRBJ1-2; 7 nucleotides agree with TRBD1. Germline assignment: CDR1 ENHRY and CDR2 SYGVKD. The CDR3 consists of 13 residues. The CDR3 spells CAISPGQTYDYTF. CDR3 DNA: TGTGCCATCAGCCCGGGACAGACCTATGACTACACCTTC.

The V gene is TRBV21-1, the J gene TRBJ1-1; the D call TRBD1 from the table was never checked on the DNA. TRBV21-1 is a recognized pseudogene. The CDR3 covers 16 residues. Here the CDR3 reads CASSKEGKQFYTEAFF. The CDR3 bases are TGTGCCAGCAGCAAAGAGGGGAAACAGTTCTACACTGAAGCTTTCTTT.

The chain employs TRBV27 and TRBJ2-7, with D tentatively TRBD1 or TRBD2 (5 bases each). Trimming pared 7 bases from V and 7 bases from J, leaving 14 bases between. The germline V gene encodes CDR1 MNHEY and CDR2 SMNVEV (reference sequence). The CDR3 loop spans 12 amino acids. The CDR3: CASTQPGREQYF. As DNA, the CDR3 is TGTGCCAGCACCCAACCGGGGCGGGAGCAGTACTTC.

V gene TRBV10-2 combines with J gene TRBJ1-3; TRBD1 might be the D (5 bases). V lost 0 bases and J 2 bases, leaving 11 bases between the germline ends. This CDR3 is built from 16 residues. Germline V gene data show CDR1 as WSHSY and CDR2 as SAAADI. The CDR3: CASSESRVSTGNTIYF. As DNA, the CDR3 is TGCGCCAGCAGTGAGTCCAGGGTTAGTACTGGAAACACCATATATTTT.